Each of the 18 T cell receptor beta chains below was sequenced from the same sample in a study of radiotherapy plus CTLA-4 blockade in lung cancer. Here immunoSEQ multiplex PCR was the method, and the copy in TCRdb shows in-frame clones only, minus some. The table lists 85,000 to 100,000 clones, approximately 86% of them singletons. This material consisted of peripheral blood, taken from a patient treated with radiotherapy plus ipilimumab. The receptors here all came from a human donor with non-small cell lung cancer that progressed on radiotherapy plus ipilimumab.

The rearrangement uses TRBV5-1 and TRBJ2-7, with TRBD1 matching over 9 bases. With 5 bases clipped from V and 5 bases from J, the junction kept 5 bases outside the gene matches. CDR3 length: 13 residues. Per the germline V gene, CDR1 is SGHRS and CDR2 is YFSETQ. The chain's CDR3 is CASRLTGGDEQYF. CDR3 nucleotide sequence: TGCGCCAGCAGACTTACAGGGGGCGACGAGCAGTACTTC.

CDR3 nucleotides: TGCAGTGAATCCGCTAACTATGGCTACACCTTC. It translates to CSESANYGYTF. The V call is TRBV20-1, the J call TRBJ1-2; D remains unclear. V was clipped by 7 bases and J by 0 bases, with 6 bases between them. CDR1 is DFQATT, CDR2 SNEGSKA, per germline (reference sequence). This CDR3 is built from 11 residues.

Concerning this clone itself: A read error may account for a junction end that differs from germline. V gene TRBV28 combines with J gene TRBJ2-1, with 7 bases that match TRBD2. In germline, CDR1 is MDHEN, CDR2 SYDVKM. The CDR3 has 15 amino acids. CDR3 coding DNA: TGTGCCAGCAGTTTAACGAGCGGGGACCCCGGGTCGACGGTCTTC. It translates to CASSLTSGDPGSTVF.

The chain combines TRBV7-8 with TRBJ1-2; tentative D call: TRBD1 (6 bases). The CDR3 contains 15 residues. In germline, CDR1 is SGHVS, CDR2 FQNEAQ. The V gene lost 3 bases and the J gene lost 2 bases, with 13 bases spanning the gap. The CDR3 DNA is TGTGCCAGCAGCTTCGGGGACAACACAAACTATGGCTACACCTTC. It translates to CASSFGDNTNYGYTF.

The chain couples TRBV5-1 to TRBJ2-1, with D unclear. Germline V gives CDR1 SGHRS, CDR2 YFSETQ. Trimming left V 1 base short and J 5 bases short, with 13 bases between. The length of the CDR3 is 15 residues. The CDR3 is CASSLPKEPHNEQFF. The CDR3 region has the DNA TGCGCCAGCAGCTTGCCCAAGGAACCCCACAATGAGCAGTTCTTC. The full variable domain, completed using reference TRBV5-1 and TRBJ2-1, is KAGVTQTPRYLIKTRGQQVTLSCSPISGHRSVSWYQQTPGQGLQFLFEYFSETQRNKGNFPGRFSGRQFSNSRSEMNVSTLELGDSALYLCASSLPKEPHNEQFFGPGTRLTVL.

The chain is built from TRBV27 and TRBJ1-4, with TRBD1 as a possible D gene (5 bases). The V end lost 7 bases, the J end lost 5 bases, and 14 bases lay between the germline ends. This CDR3 has 14 residues. CDR1 is MNHEY, CDR2 SMNVEV, per germline (reference sequence). The CDR3 reads CASMTRAENEKLFF. DNA of the CDR3: TGTGCCAGCATGACCAGGGCAGAAAATGAAAAACTGTTTTTT.

The CDR3 sequence is CASSHAGVLADTQYF. The CDR3 DNA reads as TGTGCCAGCAGCCACGCAGGGGTATTGGCAGATACGCAGTATTTT. V and J are TRBV7-2 and TRBJ2-3; tentatively, D is TRBD1 (6 bases). CDR1 SGHTA and CDR2 FQGNSA come from the germline V gene. Trimming shortened V by 5 bases and J by 4 bases, and 16 bases separated the two germline ends. The CDR3 sequence is 15 residues long.

The genes are TRBV5-6 and TRBJ2-5; 7 nucleotides line up with TRBD1. Germline V gene sequence: CDR1 SGHDT, CDR2 YYEEEE. V dropped 2 bases and J dropped 4; count of bases not matched to a gene: 17. CDR3 length equals 18 residues. In DNA, the CDR3 is TGTGCCAGCAGCTTCCGAGAGACCCAACAGGGGAGAGGAGAGACCCAGTACTTC. This codes for CASSFRETQQGRGETQYF.

The CDR3 nucleotides read TGTGCCAGCTCACCAATTTCCAGCGGGAGCGGCGGTGAGCAGTTCTTC. Translating gives CASSPISSGSGGEQFF. The chain couples TRBV18 to TRBJ2-1; TRBD2 matches 8 bases. CDR1 is KGHSH and CDR2 is LQKENI in the germline V gene. The V segment lost 2 bases and the J segment 9 bases; nucleotides outside the gene matches: 12. This CDR3 is 16 amino acids long.

This clone occurred once. The V gene is TRBV5-1, the J gene TRBJ1-5; no definite D call. From germline, CDR1 is SGHRS and CDR2 YFSETQ. The CDR3 loop spans 16 amino acids. With 4 bases removed from V and 2 bases from J, the gap between germline ends came to 16 bases. In DNA form, the CDR3 reads TGCGCCAGCAGCCCGGATGGGCTGAGGGGCAATCAGCCCCAGCATTTT. This translates into CASSPDGLRGNQPQHF.

This clone was seen more than once but under ten times. The CDR3 loop is CASRDRDGNTEAFF. In nucleotides, the CDR3 is TGCGCCAGCAGAGACCGGGACGGAAACACTGAAGCTTTCTTT. J is TRBJ1-1 and V is TRBV4-1; D perhaps matches TRBD1 (5 bases). The CDR3 loop spans 14 amino acids. Germline-derived CDR1 and CDR2 are MGHRA and YSYEKL. V gave up 6 bases and J gave up 2 bases, with 13 bases separating them.

This sequence joins TRBV2 and TRBJ2-1, with D perhaps TRBD2 (6 bases). V gave up 4 bases and J gave up 2 bases, with 12 bases separating them. CDR1 and CDR2 (germline): SNHLY, FYNNEI. CDR3 length: 15 residues. In DNA, the CDR3 is TGTGCCAGCAGTGTTCGGGAGACCCCCTACAATGAGCAGTTCTTC. This translates into CASSVRETPYNEQFF. The entire variable domain, with the rest obtained from reference TRBV2 and TRBJ2-1, is as follows: EPEVTQTPSHQVTQMGQEVILRCVPISNHLYFYWYRQILGQKVEFLVSFYNNEISEKSEIFDDQFSVERPDGSNFTLKIRSTKLEDSAMYFCASSVRETPYNEQFFGPGTRLTVL.

The J gene is TRBJ1-2, the V gene TRBV7-8, with D unclear. Germline V gene sequence: CDR1 SGHVS, CDR2 FQNEAQ. V lost 5 bases and J 1 base, leaving 17 bases between the germline ends. The CDR3 covers 16 residues. CDR3 in DNA: TGTGCCAGCAGCCTAAAGTACAGACTAAGTAACTATGGCTACACCTTC. Its protein is CASSLKYRLSNYGYTF.

The rearrangement links TRBV19 to TRBJ1-1, with TRBD1 as a possible D gene (5 bases). CDR1 is LNHDA, CDR2 SQIVND, per germline (reference sequence). This CDR3 is built from 15 residues. V was shortened by 3 bases and J by 1 base, with 12 bases between the two germline ends. CDR3 DNA: TGTGCCAGTAGTATCTCCGGGACGGCGAACACTGAAGCTTTCTTT. It encodes CASSISGTANTEAFF.

This rearrangement joins TRBV11-2 to TRBJ1-5; tentatively, D is TRBD1 (6 bases). V lost 2 bases to trimming and J lost 7 bases, with 12 bases between them. The CDR3 spans 14 residues. CDR1 is SGHAT, CDR2 FQNNGV, per germline. The CDR3 here is CASSLTGQGQPQHF. Written as DNA, the CDR3 is TGTGCCAGCAGCTTAACAGGGCAGGGCCAGCCCCAGCATTTT.

The rearrangement links TRBV25-1 to TRBJ1-4, with D possibly TRBD1 on 6 matching bases. This CDR3 has 14 residues. The V gene lost 1 base and the J gene lost 7 bases, with 10 bases spanning the gap. Germline V lookup: CDR1 MGHDK, CDR2 SYGVNS. CDR3: CASSELEQGEKLFF. CDR3 nucleotides: TGTGCCAGCAGTGAATTGGAACAGGGTGAAAAACTGTTTTTT. Variable domain in full (rest from reference TRBV25-1 and TRBJ1-4): EADIYQTPRYLVIGTGKKITLECSQTMGHDKMYWYQQDPGMELHLIHYSYGVNSTEKGDLSSESTVSRIRTEHFPLTLESARPSHTSQYLCASSELEQGEKLFFGSGTQLSVL.

The chain uses TRBV10-3 and TRBJ2-1; 8 bases are shared with TRBD1. The CDR3 spans 14 residues. The germline CDR1 and CDR2 sequences are ENHRY and SYGVKD. V was pared by 0 bases and J by 7 bases, with 2 bases of the junction left unmatched. CDR3 nucleotides: TGTGCCATCAGTGAGTCTCAGGGGGCTAATGAGCAGTTCTTC. Translated: CAISESQGANEQFF.

The chain is built from TRBV2 and TRBJ2-1, with 9 bases that match TRBD1. The CDR3 has 14 residues. The germline gives CDR1 SNHLY, CDR2 FYNNEI. Trimming cost V 3 bases and J 5 bases; bases outside gene matches: 2. DNA of the CDR3: TGTGCCAGCAGTGACGGGACAGGGAACAATGAGCAGTTCTTC. The encoded protein is CASSDGTGNNEQFF.